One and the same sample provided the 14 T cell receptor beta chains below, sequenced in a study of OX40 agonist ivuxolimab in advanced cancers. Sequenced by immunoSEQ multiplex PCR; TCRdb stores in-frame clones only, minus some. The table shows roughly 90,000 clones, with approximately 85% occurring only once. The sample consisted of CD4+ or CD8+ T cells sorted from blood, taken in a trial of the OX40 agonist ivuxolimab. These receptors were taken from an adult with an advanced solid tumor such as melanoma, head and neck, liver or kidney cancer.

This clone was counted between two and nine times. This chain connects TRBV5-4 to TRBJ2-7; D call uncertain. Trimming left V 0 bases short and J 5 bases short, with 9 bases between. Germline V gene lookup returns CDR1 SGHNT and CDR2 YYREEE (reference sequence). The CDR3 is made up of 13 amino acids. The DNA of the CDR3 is TGTGCCAGCAGCTTGGCCTTTTCCCACGAGCAGTACTTC. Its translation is CASSLAFSHEQYF. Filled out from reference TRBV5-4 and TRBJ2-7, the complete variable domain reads ETGVTQSPTHLIKTRGQQVTLRCSSQSGHNTVSWYQQALGQGPQFIFQYYREEENGRGNFPPRFSGLQFPNYSSELNVNALELDDSALYLCASSLAFSHEQYFGPGTRLTVT.

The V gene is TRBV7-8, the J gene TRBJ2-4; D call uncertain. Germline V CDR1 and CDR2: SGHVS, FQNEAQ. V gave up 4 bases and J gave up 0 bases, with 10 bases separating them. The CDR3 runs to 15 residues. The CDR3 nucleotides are TGTGCCAGCAGCTCAGAGTCGGGAGCCAAAAACATTCAGTACTTC. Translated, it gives CASSSESGAKNIQYF.

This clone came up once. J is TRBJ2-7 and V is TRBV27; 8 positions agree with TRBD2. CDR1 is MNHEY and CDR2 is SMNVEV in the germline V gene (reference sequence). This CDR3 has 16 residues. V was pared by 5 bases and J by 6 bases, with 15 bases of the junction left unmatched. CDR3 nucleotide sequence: TGTGCCAGCAGTAGACACTGGACTAGCCTAGGGGGCGAGCAGTACTTC. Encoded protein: CASSRHWTSLGGEQYF.

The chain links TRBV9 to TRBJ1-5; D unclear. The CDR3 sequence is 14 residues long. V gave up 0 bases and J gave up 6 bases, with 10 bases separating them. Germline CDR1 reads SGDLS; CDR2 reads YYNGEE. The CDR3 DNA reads TGTGCCAGCAGCGTAGATGTTAGAGCTCAGCCCCAGCATTTT. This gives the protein CASSVDVRAQPQHF.

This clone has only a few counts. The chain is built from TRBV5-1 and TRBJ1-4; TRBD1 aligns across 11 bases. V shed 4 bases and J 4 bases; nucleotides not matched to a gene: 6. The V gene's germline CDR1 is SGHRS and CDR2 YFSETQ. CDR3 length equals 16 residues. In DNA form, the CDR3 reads TGCGCCAGCAGCGCGGGACAGGGGGGTGGTAATGAAAAACTGTTTTTT. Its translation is CASSAGQGGGNEKLFF.

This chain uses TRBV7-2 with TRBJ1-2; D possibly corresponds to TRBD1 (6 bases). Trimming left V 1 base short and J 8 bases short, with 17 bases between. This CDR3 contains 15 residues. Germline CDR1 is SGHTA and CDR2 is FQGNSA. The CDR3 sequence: CASSLVGGAFGGYTF. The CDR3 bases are TGTGCCAGCAGCTTAGTGGGGGGGGCATTCGGAGGCTACACCTTC.

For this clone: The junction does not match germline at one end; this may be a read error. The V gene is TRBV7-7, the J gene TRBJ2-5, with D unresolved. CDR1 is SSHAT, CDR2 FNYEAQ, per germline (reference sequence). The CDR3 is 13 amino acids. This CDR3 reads CASSAIKKETQYF. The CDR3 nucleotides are TGTGCTAGCAGCGCCATCAAAAAGGAGACCCAGTACTTC.

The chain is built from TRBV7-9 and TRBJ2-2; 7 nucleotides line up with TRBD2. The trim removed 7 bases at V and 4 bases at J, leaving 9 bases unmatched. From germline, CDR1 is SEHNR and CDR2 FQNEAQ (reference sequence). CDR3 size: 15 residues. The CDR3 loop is CASIKKGGGTGELFF. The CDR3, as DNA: TGTGCCAGCATCAAGAAGGGCGGGGGCACCGGGGAGCTGTTTTTT.

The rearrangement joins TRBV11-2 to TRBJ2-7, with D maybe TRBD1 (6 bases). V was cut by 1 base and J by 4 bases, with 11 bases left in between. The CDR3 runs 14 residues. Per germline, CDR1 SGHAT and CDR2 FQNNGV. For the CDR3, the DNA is TGTGCCAGCAGCTTAGTTACAGGGAAATACGAGCAGTACTTC. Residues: CASSLVTGKYEQYF.

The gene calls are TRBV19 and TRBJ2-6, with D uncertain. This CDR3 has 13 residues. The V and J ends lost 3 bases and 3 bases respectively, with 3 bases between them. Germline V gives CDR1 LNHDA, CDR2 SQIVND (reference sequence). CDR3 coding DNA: TGTGCCAGTAGTATCGGTGGGGCCAACGTCCTGACTTTC. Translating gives CASSIGGANVLTF.

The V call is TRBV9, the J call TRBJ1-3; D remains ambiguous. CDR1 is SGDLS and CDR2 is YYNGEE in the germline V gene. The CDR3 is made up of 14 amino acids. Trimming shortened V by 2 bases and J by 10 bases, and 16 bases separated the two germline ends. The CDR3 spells CASSVRRGKETIYF. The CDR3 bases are TGTGCCAGCAGCGTTAGGCGGGGAAAAGAGACCATATATTTT.

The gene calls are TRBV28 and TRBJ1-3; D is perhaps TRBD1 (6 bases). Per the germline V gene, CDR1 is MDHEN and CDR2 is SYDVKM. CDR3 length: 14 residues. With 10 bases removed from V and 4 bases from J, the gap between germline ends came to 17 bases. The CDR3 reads CATNVDSPGNTIYF. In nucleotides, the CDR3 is TGTGCCACCAATGTGGACAGTCCCGGAAACACCATATATTTT.

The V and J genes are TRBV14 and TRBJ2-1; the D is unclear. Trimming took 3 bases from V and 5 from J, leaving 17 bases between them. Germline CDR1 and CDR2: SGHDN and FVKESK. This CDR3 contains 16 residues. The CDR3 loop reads CASSHRPLLMDNEQFF. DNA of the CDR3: TGTGCCAGCAGCCACAGACCGCTATTAATGGACAATGAGCAGTTCTTC.

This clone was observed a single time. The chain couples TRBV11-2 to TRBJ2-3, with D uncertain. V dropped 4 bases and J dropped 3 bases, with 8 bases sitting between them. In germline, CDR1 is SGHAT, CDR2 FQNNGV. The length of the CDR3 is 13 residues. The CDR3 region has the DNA TGTGCCAGCAGCTCCCCCGGGACAGATACGCAGTATTTT. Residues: CASSSPGTDTQYF.